This entry lists 30 T cell receptor beta chains sequenced from one sample in a study of identifying expanded T cells in peripheral blood (dated by TCRdb to about 2019). Receptor libraries were prepared by the immunoSEQ multiplex PCR assay. The source is immuneACCESS, and TCRdb retained only in-frame sequences with V and J called. Part of the clones is not carried over; for the studies checked, unresolved V genes explain less than half of this, and the remainder is unexplained. The sample yields 90,000 or so clones; more than 75% were counted once. Of the sample, 5.6% falls within the top ten clones. The source material was blood. The origin of the receptors is a person aged 18 to 70 in good health.

The CDR3 DNA follows: TGTGCCAGCAGCGTAAGGACAGAGCACTCTGGAAACACCATATATTTT. Amino acid sequence: CASSVRTEHSGNTIYF. The chain uses TRBV9 and TRBJ1-3; TRBD1 might be the D (6 bases). Germline V gene data show CDR1 as SGDLS and CDR2 as YYNGEE. The CDR3 is made up of 16 amino acids. The V end was cut by 1 base, the J end by 0 bases, with 11 bases between.

The chain couples TRBV7-2 to TRBJ2-3, with 7 bases matching TRBD2. Germline V CDR1 and CDR2: SGHTA, FQGNSA. V lost 5 bases and J lost 1; bases outside the gene matches: 9. The CDR3 consists of 16 residues. CDR3 bases: TGTGCCAGCAGCCCGTTTACTAGCGAAGGCACAGATACGCAGTATTTT. It yields the protein CASSPFTSEGTDTQYF.

The gene calls are TRBV7-9 and TRBJ2-7, with a possible D match to TRBD1 (6 bases). This CDR3 region has 15 residues. Germline V gene data show CDR1 as SEHNR and CDR2 as FQNEAQ (reference sequence). V was trimmed by 5 bases and J by 0 bases, leaving 14 bases between them. CDR3 amino acids: CASSMGQTSSYEQYF. As DNA, the CDR3 is TGTGCCAGCAGCATGGGACAAACCAGCTCCTACGAGCAGTACTTC.

The chain uses TRBV15 and TRBJ1-5; no clear D gene. V was clipped by 11 bases and J by 1 base, with 15 bases between them. The germline V gene has CDR1 LNHNV and CDR2 YYDKDF (reference sequence). The CDR3 contains 14 residues. In nucleotides, the CDR3 is TGTGCCGCCTATGACGCGGCGAGCAATCAGCCCCAGCATTTT. Translated: CAAYDAASNQPQHF.

The CDR3 region is CATSPVREGWEKLFF. The CDR3 DNA is TGTGCCACCAGCCCGGTGAGGGAAGGATGGGAAAAACTGTTTTTT. V usage is TRBV15 and J usage is TRBJ1-4; no firm D call. This CDR3 is 15 amino acids long. Between the trimmed V and J ends, which lost 5 bases and 8 bases, there was a span of 18 bases. Germline lookup yields CDR1 LNHNV and CDR2 YYDKDF (reference sequence).

This sequence joins TRBV19 and TRBJ1-2; D may be TRBD1 (6 bases). Per the germline V gene, CDR1 is LNHDA and CDR2 is SQIVND (reference sequence). V was cut by 4 bases and J by 0 bases, with 18 bases left in between. The CDR3 contains 17 residues. The CDR3 protein is CASSTMDSDLTNYGYTF. The CDR3 DNA is TGTGCCAGTAGTACCATGGACAGTGATCTGACTAACTATGGCTACACCTTC.

The chain has TRBV11-3 and TRBJ2-5; D is perhaps TRBD2 (5 bases). Trimming stripped 5 bases from V and 5 bases from J, with 12 bases between. CDR1 SGHNT and CDR2 YENEEA come from the germline V gene. The CDR3 is 13 residues long. The CDR3 DNA reads TGTGCCAGCAGCCCCCGGGGTACGGAGACCCAGTACTTC. It specifies CASSPRGTETQYF. The variable domain in full, with the rest retrieved from reference TRBV11-3 and TRBJ2-5, is EAGVVQSPRYKIIEKKQPVAFWCNPISGHNTLYWYLQNLGQGPELLIRYENEEAVDDSQLPKDRFSAERLKGVDSTLKIQPAELGDSAVYLCASSPRGTETQYFGPGTRLLVL.

This chain links TRBV5-1 with TRBJ2-1, with D perhaps matching TRBD1 (7 bases). The CDR3 has 18 amino acids. Trimming took off 2 bases at V and 0 bases at J, with 18 bases between the two ends. Germline-derived CDR1 and CDR2 are SGHRS and YFSETQ. The CDR3 DNA reads as TGCGCCAGCAGCTTAGACAGGGACTCTACCTCCTCCTACAATGAGCAGTTCTTC. It is translated as CASSLDRDSTSSYNEQFF.

The CDR3: CASSPPAMTSGGHNEQFF. Written as DNA, the CDR3 is TGTGCCAGCTCACCGCCTGCGATGACTAGCGGGGGGCACAATGAGCAGTTCTTC. The chain links TRBV18 to TRBJ2-1; 13 bases map to TRBD2. Germline CDR1 reads KGHSH; CDR2 reads LQKENI. The CDR3 is 18 residues long. Trimming removed 3 bases from V and 5 bases from J; junction bases left unmatched: 10.

The chain links TRBV6-5 to TRBJ1-6, with D possibly being TRBD1 (5 bases). The CDR3 loop spans 15 amino acids. Germline assignment: CDR1 MNHEY and CDR2 SVGAGI. V lost 2 bases and J lost 13, with 18 bases in between. The CDR3 reads CASSYEWGNRGPLHF. For the CDR3, the DNA is TGTGCCAGCAGTTACGAGTGGGGTAACCGGGGGCCCCTCCACTTT.

This chain links TRBV2 with TRBJ2-4; D assignment may be TRBD1 or TRBD2 (6 bases each). The germline gives CDR1 SNHLY, CDR2 FYNNEI. Trimming left V 10 bases short and J 7 bases short, with 17 bases between. The CDR3 spans 13 residues. The CDR3 sequence is CANLGGQLNIQYF. The DNA for the CDR3 is TGTGCCAACTTGGGGGGCCAGTTGAACATTCAGTACTTC.

The chain employs TRBV18 and TRBJ1-6, with 7 bases identical to TRBD1. Germline V CDR1 and CDR2: KGHSH, LQKENI. J lost 9 bases, V lost 1 base, and 6 bases had no gene match. The CDR3 length is 15 residues. The CDR3 sequence: CASSPRDRSTSPLHF. Written as DNA, the CDR3 is TGTGCCAGCTCACCACGGGACAGATCGACTTCACCCCTCCACTTT.

The table lists this clone with a count of one. This chain connects TRBV4-3 to TRBJ1-2; D is possibly TRBD1 (6 bases). V gave up 0 bases and J gave up 11 bases, with 25 bases separating them. CDR3 length: 17 amino acids. Germline CDR1 LGHNA, CDR2 YSLEER. The CDR3 loop reads CASSQEQSGQWFFEYTF. CDR3 nucleotides: TGCGCCAGCAGCCAAGAACAGTCAGGACAGTGGTTCTTTGAGTACACCTTC.

This chain joins TRBV29-1 and TRBJ1-2; D gene ambiguous. The CDR3 extends over 12 amino acids. Trimming took off 5 bases at V and 3 bases at J, with 10 bases between the two ends. From germline, CDR1 is SQVTM and CDR2 ANQGSEA. CDR3 nucleotides: TGCAGCGTTCTGGGGAAGGACTATGGCTACACCTTC. It is translated as CSVLGKDYGYTF.

This CDR3 reads CASSSPNTGYIQYF. The CDR3 DNA sequence: TGTGCCAGCAGTTCCCCCAATACAGGGTACATTCAGTACTTC. The V call is TRBV28, the J call TRBJ2-4, with TRBD1 as a possible D gene (6 bases). V was shortened by 4 bases and J by 8 bases, with 15 bases between the two germline ends. Germline CDR1 is MDHEN and CDR2 is SYDVKM. There are 14 residues in the CDR3. Looking up the rest from reference TRBV28 and TRBJ2-4 gives the full variable domain: DVKVTQSSRYLVKRTGEKVFLECVQDMDHENMFWYRQDPGLGLRLIYFSYDVKMKEKGDIPEGYSVSREKKERFSLILESASTNQTSMYLCASSSPNTGYIQYFGAGTRLSVL.

CDR3 sequence (DNA): TGTGCCAGCTCAGAGGGGAGGAACACTGAAGCTTTCTTT. Translation: CASSEGRNTEAFF. The V gene is TRBV18, the J gene TRBJ1-1, with D perhaps matching TRBD1 (5 bases). V was cut by 5 bases and J by 1 base, with 8 bases left in between. Germline CDR1 is KGHSH and CDR2 is LQKENI. The CDR3 covers 13 residues.

V is TRBV7-2 and J is TRBJ2-3; D remains unclear. Germline CDR1 is SGHTA and CDR2 is FQGNSA. V was pared by 3 bases and J by 4 bases, with 5 bases between. The CDR3 extends over 12 amino acids. CDR3 region: CASSFGSDTQYF. Written as DNA, the CDR3 is TGTGCCAGCAGCTTTGGTTCAGATACGCAGTATTTT. Complete variable domain (other parts from reference TRBV7-2 and TRBJ2-3): GAGVSQSPSNKVTEKGKDVELRCDPISGHTALYWYRQSLGQGLEFLIYFQGNSAPDKSGLPSDRFSAERTGGSVSTLTIQRTQQEDSAVYLCASSFGSDTQYFGPGTRLTVL.

The chain is built from TRBV2 and TRBJ1-6; D ambiguous. CDR1 SNHLY and CDR2 FYNNEI come from the germline V gene. The CDR3 is 11 residues long. The V end lost 6 bases, the J end lost 9 bases, and 6 bases lay between the germline ends. DNA of the CDR3: TGTGCCAGCAGACAGCGTTCACCCCTCCACTTT. Translated, it gives CASRQRSPLHF.

The V gene is TRBV7-3, the J gene TRBJ2-2, with 8 bases identical to TRBD1. The germline CDR1 and CDR2 sequences are SGHTA and FQGTGA. Trimming took 5 bases from V and 5 from J; bases not matched to a gene: 7. The CDR3 covers 15 residues. CDR3 DNA sequence: TGTGCCAGCAGCAGTCCCCAGGGGGCGACCGGGGAGCTGTTTTTT. Amino acid sequence: CASSSPQGATGELFF.

The chain joins TRBV27 to TRBJ2-7, with D possibly being TRBD2 (5 bases). The ends were cut back, 2 bases at V and 3 bases at J, with 8 bases in the middle. The length of the CDR3 is 13 residues. CDR1 is MNHEY and CDR2 is SMNVEV in the germline V gene (reference sequence). The CDR3 DNA reads as TGTGCCAGCAGTTTAGGACTGCACTACGAGCAGTACTTC. This codes for CASSLGLHYEQYF.

This chain uses TRBV27 with TRBJ2-3; D is uncertain. This CDR3 spans 13 amino acids. Per the germline V gene, CDR1 is MNHEY and CDR2 is SMNVEV (reference sequence). Trimming pared 1 base from V and 4 bases from J, leaving 6 bases between. DNA of the CDR3: TGTGCCAGCAGTTTATTAAGGGCAGATACGCAGTATTTT. Translating gives CASSLLRADTQYF.

This clone has a single count. The chain has TRBV2 and TRBJ1-2, with D uncertain. This CDR3 has 13 residues. CDR1 and CDR2 from the germline V gene are SNHLY and FYNNEI. V was cut by 6 bases and J by 2 bases, with 10 bases left in between. CDR3 bases: TGTGCCAGCAGCTTATCATTAAACTATGGCTACACCTTC. The encoded protein is CASSLSLNYGYTF.

As DNA, the CDR3 is TGTGCCAGCAGCCCCCAATATGGGGCTAACTATGGCTACACCTTC. This encodes CASSPQYGANYGYTF. The V call is TRBV7-2, the J call TRBJ1-2, with no clear D. The CDR3 sequence is 15 residues long. V lost 5 bases and J lost 0, with 13 bases in between. Looked up from germline, CDR1 is SGHTA and CDR2 is FQGNSA.

The rearrangement joins TRBV30 to TRBJ2-6; TRBD1 might be the D (6 bases). The germline V gene encodes CDR1 GTSNPN and CDR2 SVGIG (reference sequence). V lost 5 bases, J lost 2 bases, and 16 bases lay in between. This CDR3 comprises 16 residues. The CDR3 loop reads CAWQTTGFPGANVLTF. In nucleotides, the CDR3 is TGTGCCTGGCAGACCACAGGGTTCCCTGGGGCCAACGTCCTGACTTTC. Looking up the rest from reference TRBV30 and TRBJ2-6 gives the full variable domain: SQTIHQWPATLVQPVGSPLSLECTVEGTSNPNLYWYRQAAGRGLQLLFYSVGIGQISSEVPQNLSASRPQDRQFILSSKKLLLSDSGFYLCAWQTTGFPGANVLTFGAGSRLTVL.

Many counts were recorded for this clone. The same CDR3 also results from other DNA sequences found in this sample. The chain combines TRBV11-2 with TRBJ1-2; the D is unclear. With 5 bases removed from V and 3 bases from J, the gap between germline ends came to 10 bases. The CDR3 contains 13 residues. Germline CDR1 is SGHAT and CDR2 is FQNNGV. CDR3 DNA: TGTGCCAGCAGCCCCGGGCAGGACTATGGCTACACCTTC. Protein sequence: CASSPGQDYGYTF.

V usage is TRBV30 and J usage is TRBJ1-1, with unresolved D. Germline V gives CDR1 GTSNPN, CDR2 SVGIG (reference sequence). The CDR3 extends over 13 amino acids. V gave up 4 bases and J gave up 6 bases, with 15 bases separating them. The DNA for the CDR3 is TGTGCCTGGAACCCGCTTCTCAGGTCTGAAGCTTTCTTT. It translates to CAWNPLLRSEAFF.

The rearrangement links TRBV5-1 to TRBJ2-2; 7 bases match TRBD1. The CDR3 has 14 residues. The V and J ends lost 4 bases and 10 bases, in that order; junction bases with no gene match: 10. Germline assignment: CDR1 SGHRS and CDR2 YFSETQ. The CDR3: CASSTQGSDVELFF. The CDR3 DNA sequence: TGCGCCAGCAGCACACAGGGGAGTGATGTGGAGCTGTTTTTT.

The chain's CDR3 is CASGGTNGNQPQHF. In nucleotides, the CDR3 is TGTGCCAGCGGAGGGACAAACGGCAATCAGCCCCAGCATTTT. The rearrangement uses TRBV9 and TRBJ1-5; tentative D call: TRBD1 (6 bases). Looked up from germline, CDR1 is SGDLS and CDR2 is YYNGEE. V gave up 7 bases and J gave up 2 bases, with 13 bases separating them. The CDR3 spans 14 residues.

The CDR3 region is CASSLSGVAWGEQYF. CDR3 sequence (DNA): TGTGCCAGCAGCTTGTCGGGGGTGGCATGGGGCGAGCAGTACTTC. The V call is TRBV5-6, the J call TRBJ2-7, with D possibly TRBD2 on 6 matching bases. The CDR3 has 15 amino acids. V was pared by 1 base and J by 6 bases, with 17 bases between. Germline values: CDR1 SGHDT, CDR2 YYEEEE.

The chain links TRBV5-4 to TRBJ2-6; D gene uncertain. Germline lookup yields CDR1 SGHNT and CDR2 YYREEE (reference sequence). The CDR3 runs to 14 residues. V was clipped by 2 bases and J by 0 bases, with 3 bases between them. This chain's CDR3 is CASSFFSGANVLTF. The CDR3 region has the DNA TGTGCCAGCAGCTTTTTCTCTGGGGCCAACGTCCTGACTTTC.